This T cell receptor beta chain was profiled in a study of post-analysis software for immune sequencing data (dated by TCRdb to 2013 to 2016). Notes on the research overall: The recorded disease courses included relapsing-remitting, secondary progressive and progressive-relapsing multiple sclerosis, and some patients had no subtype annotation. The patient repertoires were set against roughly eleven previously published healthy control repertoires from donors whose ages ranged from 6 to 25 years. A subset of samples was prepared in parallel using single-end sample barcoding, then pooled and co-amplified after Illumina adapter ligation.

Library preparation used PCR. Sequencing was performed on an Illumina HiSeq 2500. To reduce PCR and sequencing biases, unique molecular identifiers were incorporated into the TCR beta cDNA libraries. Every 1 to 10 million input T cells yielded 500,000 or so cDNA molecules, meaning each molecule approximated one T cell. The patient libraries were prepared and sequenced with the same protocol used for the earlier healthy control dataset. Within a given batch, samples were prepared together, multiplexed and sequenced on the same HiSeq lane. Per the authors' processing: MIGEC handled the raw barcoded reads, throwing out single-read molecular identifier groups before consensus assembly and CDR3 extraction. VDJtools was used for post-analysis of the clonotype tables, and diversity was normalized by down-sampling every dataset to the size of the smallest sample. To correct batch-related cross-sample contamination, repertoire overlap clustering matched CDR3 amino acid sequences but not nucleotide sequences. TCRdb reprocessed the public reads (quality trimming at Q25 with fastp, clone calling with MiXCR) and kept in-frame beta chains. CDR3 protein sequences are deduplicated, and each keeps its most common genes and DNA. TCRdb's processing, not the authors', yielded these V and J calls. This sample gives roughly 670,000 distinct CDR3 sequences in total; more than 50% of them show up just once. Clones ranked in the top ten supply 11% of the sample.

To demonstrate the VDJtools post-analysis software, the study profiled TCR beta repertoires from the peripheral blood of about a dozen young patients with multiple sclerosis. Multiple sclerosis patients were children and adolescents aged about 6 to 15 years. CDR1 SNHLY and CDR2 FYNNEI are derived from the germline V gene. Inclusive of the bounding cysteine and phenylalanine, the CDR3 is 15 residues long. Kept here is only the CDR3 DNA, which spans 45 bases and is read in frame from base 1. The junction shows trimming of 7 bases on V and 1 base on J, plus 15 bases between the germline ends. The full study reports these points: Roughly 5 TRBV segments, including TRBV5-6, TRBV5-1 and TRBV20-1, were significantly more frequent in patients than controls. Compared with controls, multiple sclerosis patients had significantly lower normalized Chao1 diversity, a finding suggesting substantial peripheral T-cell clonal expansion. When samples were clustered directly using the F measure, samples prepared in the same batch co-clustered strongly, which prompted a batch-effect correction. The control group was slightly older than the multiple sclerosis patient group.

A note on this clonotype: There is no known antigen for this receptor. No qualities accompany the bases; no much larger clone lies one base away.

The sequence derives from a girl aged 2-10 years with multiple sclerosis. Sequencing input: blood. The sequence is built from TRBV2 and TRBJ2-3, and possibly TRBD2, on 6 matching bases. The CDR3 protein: CASIGTPGGTDTQYF. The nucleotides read TGTGCCAGCATAGGGACTCCGGGTGGCACAGATACGCAGTATTTT.